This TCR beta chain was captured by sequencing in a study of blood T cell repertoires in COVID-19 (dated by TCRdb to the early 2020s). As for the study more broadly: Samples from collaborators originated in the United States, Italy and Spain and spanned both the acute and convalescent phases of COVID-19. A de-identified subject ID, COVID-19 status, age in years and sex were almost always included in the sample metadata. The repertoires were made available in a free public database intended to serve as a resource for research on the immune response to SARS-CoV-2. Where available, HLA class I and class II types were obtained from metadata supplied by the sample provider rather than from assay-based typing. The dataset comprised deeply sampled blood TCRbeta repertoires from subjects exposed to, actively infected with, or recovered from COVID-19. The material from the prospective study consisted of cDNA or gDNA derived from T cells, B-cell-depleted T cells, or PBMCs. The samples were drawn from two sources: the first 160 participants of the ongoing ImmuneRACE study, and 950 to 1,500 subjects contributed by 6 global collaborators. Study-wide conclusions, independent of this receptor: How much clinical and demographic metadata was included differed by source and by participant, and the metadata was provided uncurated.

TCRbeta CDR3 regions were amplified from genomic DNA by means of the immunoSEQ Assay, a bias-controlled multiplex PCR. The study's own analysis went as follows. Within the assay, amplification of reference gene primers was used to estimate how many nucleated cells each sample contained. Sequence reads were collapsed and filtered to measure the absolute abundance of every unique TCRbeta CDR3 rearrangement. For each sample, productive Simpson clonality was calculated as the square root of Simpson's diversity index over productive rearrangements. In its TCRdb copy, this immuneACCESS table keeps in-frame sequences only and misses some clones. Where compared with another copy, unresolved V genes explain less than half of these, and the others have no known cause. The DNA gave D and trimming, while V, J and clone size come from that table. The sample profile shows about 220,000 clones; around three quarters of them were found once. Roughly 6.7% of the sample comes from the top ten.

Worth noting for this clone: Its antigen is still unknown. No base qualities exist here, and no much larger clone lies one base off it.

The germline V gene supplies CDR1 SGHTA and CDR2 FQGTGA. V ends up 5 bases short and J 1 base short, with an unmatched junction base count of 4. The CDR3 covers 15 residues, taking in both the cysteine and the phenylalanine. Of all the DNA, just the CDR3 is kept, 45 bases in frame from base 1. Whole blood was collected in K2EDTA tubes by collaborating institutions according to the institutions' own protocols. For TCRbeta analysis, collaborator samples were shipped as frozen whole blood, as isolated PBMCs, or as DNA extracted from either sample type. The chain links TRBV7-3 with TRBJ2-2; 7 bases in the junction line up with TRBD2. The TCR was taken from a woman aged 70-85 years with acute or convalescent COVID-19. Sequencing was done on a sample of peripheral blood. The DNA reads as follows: TGTGCCAGCAGCACATCTAGCGGGAACACCGGGGAGCTGTTTTTT. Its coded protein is CASSTSSGNTGELFF. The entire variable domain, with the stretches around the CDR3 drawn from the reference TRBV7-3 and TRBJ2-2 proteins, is GAGVSQTPSNKVTEKGKYVELRCDPISGHTALYWYRQSLGQGPEFLIYFQGTGAADDSGLPNDRFFAVRPEGSVSTLKIQRTERGDSAVYLCASSTSSGNTGELFFGEGSRLTVL.